This TCR beta chain is from a study of T cells in Graves' hyperthyroidism and ophthalmopathy. Study at large: Peripheral blood was secured at the point of initial diagnosis, before any treatment.

This clonotype has a count of ten or more. What it binds is unknown. Patients were excluded for uncontrolled infection, other autoimmune disease, pregnancy or lactation. PBMCs came from 10 ml fresh peripheral blood. Study results and caveats: Median prediction lead before ophthalmopathy onset was roughly 6 months with the model.

Template material for amplifying TCR beta CDR3 regions consisted of RNA transcripts. RT-PCR in the first round (using the HTBI primer set) targeted the TCR CDR3. In TCRdb, the multiplex PCR reads were re-called with MiXCR into one record per CDR3 protein. The profile covers approximately 250,000 distinct CDR3 sequences, with 24% appearing a single time and approximately 35% taken by the ten largest. V lost 0 bases and J lost 5, with 11 bases in between. CDR1 is GTSNPN and CDR2 is SVGIG in the germline V gene (reference sequence). The CDR3 totals 14 residues. The receptor was isolated from a middle-aged woman with Graves' ophthalmopathy. The chain couples TRBV30 to TRBJ1-5, with D perhaps TRBD1 (5 bases). The sequenced sample was blood. The CDR3 DNA is TGTGCCTGGAGTGTAGACCTGGGGGATCAGCCCCAGCATTTT. Its protein is CAWSVDLGDQPQHF.